These 15 T cell receptor beta chains were sequenced from one sample in a study of blood T cells in healthy people across ages. With a J-beta primer mix and a sample-barcoded 5' primer, a second PCR ran 7 to 11 cycles. Using its own MiXCR run on the 5' RACE reads, TCRdb lists one record per CDR3 protein. The data hold roughly 790,000 distinct CDR3 sequences, with around 46% observed a single time. The source material was blood. Every receptor here comes from a woman aged 55-70 years in good health.

The chain links TRBV28 to TRBJ2-1; 7 nucleotides match TRBD2. After removal of 2 bases from V and 9 bases from J, the junction contained 7 bases not matched to a gene. The CDR3 is 14 amino acids. From germline, CDR1 is MDHEN and CDR2 SYDVKM. The CDR3 here is CASSLAGEAGEQFF. The CDR3 nucleotides read TGTGCCAGCAGTTTAGCGGGAGAAGCGGGTGAGCAGTTCTTC.

The rearrangement links TRBV11-2 to TRBJ1-1; perhaps TRBD1 as D (5 bases). CDR1 and CDR2 (germline): SGHAT, FQNNGV. The CDR3 sequence is 15 residues long. V gave up 2 bases and J gave up 5 bases, with 15 bases separating them. As DNA, the CDR3 is TGTGCCAGCAGCTTAATCAAGGGGCGTCAAACTGAAGCTTTCTTT. Protein product: CASSLIKGRQTEAFF.

This clonotype has only a few counts. This sequence joins TRBV7-9 and TRBJ2-4, with no clear D. V was cut by 5 bases and J by 6 bases, with 8 bases left in between. This CDR3 is 12 amino acids long. Germline lookup yields CDR1 SEHNR and CDR2 FQNEAQ (reference sequence). CDR3 coding DNA: TGTGCCAGCAGCCCGGACCTAAACATTCAGTACTTC. It specifies CASSPDLNIQYF. Complete variable domain (other parts from reference TRBV7-9 and TRBJ2-4): DTGVSQNPRHKITKRGQNVTFRCDPISEHNRLYWYRQTLGQGPEFLTYFQNEAQLEKSRLLSDRFSAERPKGSFSTLEIQRTEQGDSAMYLCASSPDLNIQYFGAGTRLSVL.

The gene calls are TRBV20-1 and TRBJ2-1, with D tentatively TRBD1 (7 bases). CDR1 and CDR2 (germline): DFQATT, SNEGSKA (reference sequence). The V and J ends lost 2 bases and 2 bases respectively, with 13 bases between them. The CDR3 extends over 15 amino acids. In DNA form, the CDR3 reads TGCAGTGCTAGACCCGCAGGGGGGCCCTACAATGAGCAGTTCTTC. It yields the protein CSARPAGGPYNEQFF.

This clonotype was picked up a small number of times. One base away lies a much larger clone, so this may be a sequencing read error. The rearrangement uses TRBV7-8 and TRBJ2-5; 10 nucleotides agree with TRBD1. The V gene end was trimmed by 5 bases and the J gene end by 11 bases; junction bases not matched to a gene: 20. From germline, CDR1 is SGHVS and CDR2 FQNEAQ. CDR3 length equals 17 residues. The CDR3 region is CASSPRGQGESYNEQYF. The CDR3 region has the DNA TGTGCCAGCAGCCCCCGAGGACAGGGGGAATCATACAATGAGCAGTACTTC.

The rearrangement joins TRBV5-1 to TRBJ2-5, with D possibly being TRBD1 (5 bases). Deletions cut 4 bases from V and 2 bases from J, with 12 bases between. CDR1 and CDR2 (germline): SGHRS, YFSETQ. The CDR3 contains 14 residues. CDR3 region: CASSRPTEQETQYF. CDR3 DNA: TGCGCCAGCAGCCGGCCGACAGAACAAGAGACCCAGTACTTC.

The V gene is TRBV28, the J gene TRBJ1-5; D might be TRBD1 (5 bases). From germline, CDR1 is MDHEN and CDR2 SYDVKM. Between the trimmed V and J ends, which lost 8 bases and 3 bases, there was a span of 20 bases. The length of the CDR3 is 16 residues. CDR3 DNA: TGTGCCAGCGTAAAGATGCTGGGGGTAGTCAATCAGCCCCAGCATTTT. Protein sequence: CASVKMLGVVNQPQHF.

This clonotype has a handful of counts. The chain recombines TRBV6-2 or TRBV6-3 with TRBJ1-2; 8 bases are shared with TRBD1. After removal of 4 bases from V and 7 bases from J, the junction contained 8 bases not matched to a gene. CDR1 MNHEY and CDR2 SVGEGT come from the germline V gene. CDR3 length equals 14 residues. The CDR3, as DNA: TGTGCCAGCAGTTTCACAGGGGGAAACGGTGGCTACACCTTC. Translated: CASSFTGGNGGYTF.

In nucleotides, the CDR3 is TGTGCCAGCAGCTCAGACAGGACCGGGGAGCTGTTTTTT. It encodes CASSSDRTGELFF. V usage is TRBV11-2 and J usage is TRBJ2-2; D possibly corresponds to TRBD1 (6 bases). Per the germline V gene, CDR1 is SGHAT and CDR2 is FQNNGV. This CDR3 comprises 13 residues. V lost 4 bases to trimming and J lost 5 bases, with 8 bases between them. The whole variable domain, filled in from reference TRBV11-2 and TRBJ2-2, reads EAGVAQSPRYKIIEKRQSVAFWCNPISGHATLYWYQQILGQGPKLLIQFQNNGVVDDSQLPKDRFSAERLKGVDSTLKIQPAKLEDSAVYLCASSSDRTGELFFGEGSRLTVL.

V and J are TRBV20-1 and TRBJ2-2; 7 bases agree with TRBD1. CDR1 and CDR2 (germline): DFQATT, SNEGSKA (reference sequence). This CDR3 comprises 15 residues. Trimming removed 7 bases from V and 5 bases from J; junction bases left unmatched: 13. CDR3 region: CSVAPTGQRTGELFF. CDR3 coding DNA: TGCAGTGTTGCCCCGACAGGGCAGAGGACCGGGGAGCTGTTTTTT.

In this sample, this clonotype turned up a few times. The chain joins TRBV5-1 to TRBJ2-7; a possible D gene is TRBD2 (6 bases). CDR3 size: 18 residues. Germline V gene sequence: CDR1 SGHRS, CDR2 YFSETQ. V was cut by 0 bases and J by 7 bases, with 26 bases left in between. DNA of the CDR3: TGCGCCAGCAGCTTGGCCGGTTCGGGAAGTGGAGGGGCGCGGGAGCAGTACTTC. It yields the protein CASSLAGSGSGGAREQYF.

This clonotype showed up just a few times. The chain combines TRBV5-1 with TRBJ2-7, with D possibly TRBD1 on 5 matching bases. Between the trimmed V and J ends, which lost 7 bases and 2 bases, there was a span of 16 bases. The germline gives CDR1 SGHRS, CDR2 YFSETQ. The CDR3 spans 14 residues. The CDR3 nucleotides read TGCGCCAGCGAAAAGGGGTCCCCTCCCTACGAGCAGTACTTC. Translating it yields CASEKGSPPYEQYF.

This clonotype has just a few counts. The V gene is TRBV5-1, the J gene TRBJ1-2, with no clear D. The length of the CDR3 is 13 residues. From germline, CDR1 is SGHRS and CDR2 YFSETQ. The V end was cut by 0 bases, the J end by 3 bases, with 6 bases between. CDR3 loop: CASSLDEDYGYTF. The CDR3 coding sequence is TGCGCCAGCAGCTTGGATGAGGACTATGGCTACACCTTC.

This chain connects TRBV14 to TRBJ2-4; the D call may be TRBD1 or TRBD2 (5 bases each). V dropped 2 bases and J dropped 0 bases, with 8 bases sitting between them. CDR1 SGHDN and CDR2 FVKESK come from the germline V gene. CDR3 size: 15 residues. CDR3 DNA sequence: TGTGCCAGCAGCCAATCCGGGGCAGCCAAAAACATTCAGTACTTC. Protein sequence: CASSQSGAAKNIQYF.

Only a few counts were recorded for this clonotype. The V gene is TRBV9, the J gene TRBJ1-2; D unresolved. V was shortened by 0 bases and J by 3 bases, with 6 bases between the two germline ends. Germline V lookup: CDR1 SGDLS, CDR2 YYNGEE. The CDR3 is 13 amino acids. The DNA of the CDR3 is TGTGCCAGCAGCGTAGAGTCAGACTATGGCTACACCTTC. Translating gives CASSVESDYGYTF.